This T cell receptor (beta chain) was captured in a study of technical replicates of blood from a handful of donors. The junction had 12 bases not matched to a gene; V was cut back by 4 bases and J by 7 bases. The CDR3 has 17 amino acids. Germline V gene data show CDR1 as LNHDA and CDR2 as SQIVND (reference sequence). Method: immunoSEQ multiplex PCR; TCRdb's copy keeps in-frame clones and lacks some. The data contain under 90,000 clones, about 92% of them singletons. The sequence derives from a human donor in good health. V is TRBV19 and J is TRBJ2-7; the match to TRBD2 covers 14 bases. Sequencing used T cells isolated from PBMCs. CDR3 DNA: TGTGCCAGTAGTACGGACGGACTAGCGGGAGGCCCTTGGGAGCAGTACTTC. It is translated as CASSTDGLAGGPWEQYF.